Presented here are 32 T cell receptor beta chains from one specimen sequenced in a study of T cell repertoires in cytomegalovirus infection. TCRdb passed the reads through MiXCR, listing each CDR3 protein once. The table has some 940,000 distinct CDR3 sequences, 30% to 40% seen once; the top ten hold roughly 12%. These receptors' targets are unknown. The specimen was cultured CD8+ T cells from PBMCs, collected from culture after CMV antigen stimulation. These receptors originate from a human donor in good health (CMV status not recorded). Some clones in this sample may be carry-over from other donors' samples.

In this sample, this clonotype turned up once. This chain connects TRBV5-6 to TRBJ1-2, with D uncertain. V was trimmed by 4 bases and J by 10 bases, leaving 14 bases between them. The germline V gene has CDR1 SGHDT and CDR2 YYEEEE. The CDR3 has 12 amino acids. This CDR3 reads CASSPGNSIYTF. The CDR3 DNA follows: TGTGCCAGCAGCCCCGGGAATTCCATCTACACCTTC.

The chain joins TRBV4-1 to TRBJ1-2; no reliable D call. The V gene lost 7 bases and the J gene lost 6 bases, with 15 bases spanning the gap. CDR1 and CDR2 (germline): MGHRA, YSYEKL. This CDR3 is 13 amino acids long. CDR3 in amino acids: CASTPSLTDGYTF. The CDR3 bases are TGCGCCAGCACCCCATCCCTCACGGATGGCTACACCTTC.

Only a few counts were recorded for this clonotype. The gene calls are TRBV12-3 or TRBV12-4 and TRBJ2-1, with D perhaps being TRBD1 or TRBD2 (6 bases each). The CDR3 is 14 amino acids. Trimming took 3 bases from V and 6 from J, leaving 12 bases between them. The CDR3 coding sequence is TGTGCCAGCAGTTTGTGGGGGGCCGGCAATGAGCAGTTCTTC. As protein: CASSLWGAGNEQFF.

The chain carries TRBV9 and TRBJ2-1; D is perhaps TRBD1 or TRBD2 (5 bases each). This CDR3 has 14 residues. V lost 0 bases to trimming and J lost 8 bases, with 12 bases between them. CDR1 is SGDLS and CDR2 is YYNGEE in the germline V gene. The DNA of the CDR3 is TGTGCCAGCAGCGTAGCTGGCAGGGACCATGAGCAGTTCTTC. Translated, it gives CASSVAGRDHEQFF.

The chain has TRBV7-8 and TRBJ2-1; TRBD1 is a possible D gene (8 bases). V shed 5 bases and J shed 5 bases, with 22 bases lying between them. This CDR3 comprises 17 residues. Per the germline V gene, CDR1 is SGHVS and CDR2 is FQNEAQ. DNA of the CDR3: TGTGCCAGCAGCCCCCGCCCACAGGGGGGGGTGGACAATGAGCAGTTCTTC. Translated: CASSPRPQGGVDNEQFF.

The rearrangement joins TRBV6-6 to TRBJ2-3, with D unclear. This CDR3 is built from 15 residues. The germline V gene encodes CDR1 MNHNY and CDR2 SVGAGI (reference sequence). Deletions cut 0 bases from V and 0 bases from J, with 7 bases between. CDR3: CASSYSRSSTDTQYF. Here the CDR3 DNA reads TGTGCCAGCAGTTACTCGAGATCGAGCACAGATACGCAGTATTTT.

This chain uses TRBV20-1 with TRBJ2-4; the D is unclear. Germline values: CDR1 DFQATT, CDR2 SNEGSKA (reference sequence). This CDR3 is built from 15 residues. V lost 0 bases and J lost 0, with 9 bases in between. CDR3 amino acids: CSARDRFIAKNIQYF. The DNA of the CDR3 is TGCAGTGCTAGAGACAGATTCATAGCCAAAAACATTCAGTACTTC.

The CDR3 here is CASSTIPSARRETQYF. CDR3 sequence (DNA): TGTGCCAGTAGTACAATACCGAGCGCACGGCGGGAGACCCAGTACTTC. V and J are TRBV19 and TRBJ2-5, with no clear D. Looked up from germline, CDR1 is LNHDA and CDR2 is SQIVND (reference sequence). The CDR3 has 16 residues. Between the trimmed V and J ends, which lost 4 bases and 5 bases, there was a span of 20 bases.

The CDR3 region has the DNA TGCGCCAGCAGCCGATTCCCGGATCAGGGACTCGGGGAGCTGTTTTTT. This sequence encodes CASSRFPDQGLGELFF. The V and J genes are TRBV4-1 and TRBJ2-2; tentatively, D is TRBD2 (6 bases). CDR3 length: 16 residues. V lost 4 bases, J lost 7 bases, and 19 bases lay in between. Germline CDR1 and CDR2: MGHRA and YSYEKL.

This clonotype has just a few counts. The CDR3 here is CASSPLGGAGNEQFF. As DNA, the CDR3 is TGCGCCAGCAGCCCCCTAGGGGGTGCAGGCAATGAGCAGTTCTTC. V gene TRBV4-1 combines with J gene TRBJ2-1, with a tentative D call TRBD1 (6 bases). The CDR3 length is 15 residues. V was cut by 4 bases and J by 6 bases, with 16 bases left in between. Germline CDR1 MGHRA, CDR2 YSYEKL.

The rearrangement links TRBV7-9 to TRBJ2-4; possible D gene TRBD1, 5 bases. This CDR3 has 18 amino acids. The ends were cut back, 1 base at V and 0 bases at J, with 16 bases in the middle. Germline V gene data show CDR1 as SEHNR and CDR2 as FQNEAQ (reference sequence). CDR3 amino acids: CASSLELAGMRAKNIQYF. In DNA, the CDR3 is TGTGCCAGCAGCTTAGAATTAGCAGGGATGAGAGCCAAAAACATTCAGTACTTC.

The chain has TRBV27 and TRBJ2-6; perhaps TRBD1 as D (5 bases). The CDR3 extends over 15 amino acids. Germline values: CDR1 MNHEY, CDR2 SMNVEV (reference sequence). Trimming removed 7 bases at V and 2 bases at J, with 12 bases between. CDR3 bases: TGTGCCAGCACCTTAAGGGGCGCTGGGGCCAACGTCCTGACTTTC. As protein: CASTLRGAGANVLTF. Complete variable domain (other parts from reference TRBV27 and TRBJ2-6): EAQVTQNPRYLITVTGKKLTVTCSQNMNHEYMSWYRQDPGLGLRQIYYSMNVEVTDKGDVPEGYKVSRKEKRNFPLILESPSPNQTSLYFCASTLRGAGANVLTFGAGSRLTVL.

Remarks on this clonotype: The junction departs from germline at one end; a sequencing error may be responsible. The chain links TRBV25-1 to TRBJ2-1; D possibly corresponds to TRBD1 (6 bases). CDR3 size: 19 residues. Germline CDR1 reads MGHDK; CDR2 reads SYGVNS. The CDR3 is CASSEFFYLRGQNYNEQIF. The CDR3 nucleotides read TGTGCCAGCAGTGAATTCTTCTACCTCAGGGGCCAGAATTACAATGAGCAGATCTTC.

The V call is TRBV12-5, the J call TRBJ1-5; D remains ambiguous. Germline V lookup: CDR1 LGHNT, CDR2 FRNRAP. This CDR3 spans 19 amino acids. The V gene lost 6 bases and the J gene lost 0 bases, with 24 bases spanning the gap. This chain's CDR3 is CASGYSDPSPNTSNQPQHF. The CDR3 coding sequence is TGTGCTAGTGGCTATTCAGACCCCTCCCCAAATACTAGCAATCAGCCCCAGCATTTT.

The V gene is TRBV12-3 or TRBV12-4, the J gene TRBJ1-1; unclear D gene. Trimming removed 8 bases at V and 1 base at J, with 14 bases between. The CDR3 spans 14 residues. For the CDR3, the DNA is TGTGCCAGCGCCGCGGAGATTCGGAACACTGAAGCTTTCTTT. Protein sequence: CASAAEIRNTEAFF.

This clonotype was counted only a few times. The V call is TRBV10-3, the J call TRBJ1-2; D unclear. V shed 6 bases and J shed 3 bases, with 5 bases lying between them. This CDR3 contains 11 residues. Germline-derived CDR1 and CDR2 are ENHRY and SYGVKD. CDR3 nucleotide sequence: TGTGCCATCAGAGTAGACTATGGCTACACCTTC. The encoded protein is CAIRVDYGYTF.

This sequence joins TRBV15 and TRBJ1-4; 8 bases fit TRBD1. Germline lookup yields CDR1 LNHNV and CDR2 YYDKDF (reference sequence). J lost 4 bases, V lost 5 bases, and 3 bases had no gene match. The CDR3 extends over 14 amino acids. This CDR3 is CATSGDRSNEKLFF. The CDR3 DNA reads TGTGCCACCAGCGGGGACAGGAGTAATGAAAAACTGTTTTTT.

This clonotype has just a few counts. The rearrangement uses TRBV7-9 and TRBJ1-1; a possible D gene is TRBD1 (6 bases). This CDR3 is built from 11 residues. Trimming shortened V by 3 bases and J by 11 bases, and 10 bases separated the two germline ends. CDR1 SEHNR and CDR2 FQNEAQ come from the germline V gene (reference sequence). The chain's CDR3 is CASSLEGGAFF. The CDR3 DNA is TGTGCCAGCAGCTTGGAGGGGGGGGCTTTCTTT.

The CDR3 is CASGDYLTDTQYF. Here the CDR3 DNA reads TGTGCCAGCGGGGATTATCTCACAGATACGCAGTATTTT. The genes are TRBV6-5 and TRBJ2-3, with D unclear. Germline CDR1 reads MNHEY; CDR2 reads SVGAGI. With 8 bases removed from V and 2 bases from J, the gap between germline ends came to 11 bases. CDR3 length: 13 amino acids.

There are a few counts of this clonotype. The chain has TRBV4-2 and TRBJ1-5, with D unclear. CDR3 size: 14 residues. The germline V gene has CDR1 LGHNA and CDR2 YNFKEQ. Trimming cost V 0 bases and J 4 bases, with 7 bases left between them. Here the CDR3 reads CASSQDGPNQPQHF. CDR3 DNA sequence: TGTGCCAGCAGCCAAGATGGTCCGAATCAGCCCCAGCATTTT.

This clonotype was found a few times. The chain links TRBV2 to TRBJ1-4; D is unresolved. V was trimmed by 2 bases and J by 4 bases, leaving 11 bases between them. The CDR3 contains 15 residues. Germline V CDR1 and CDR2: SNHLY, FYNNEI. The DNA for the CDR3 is TGTGCCAGCAGTGAACTAAACCTATTTAATGAAAAACTGTTTTTT. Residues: CASSELNLFNEKLFF.

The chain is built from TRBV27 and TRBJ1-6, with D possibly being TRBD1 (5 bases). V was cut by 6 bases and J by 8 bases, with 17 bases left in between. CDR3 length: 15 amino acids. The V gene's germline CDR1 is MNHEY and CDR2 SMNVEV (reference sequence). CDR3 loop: CASRGMGTWDSPLHF. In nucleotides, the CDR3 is TGTGCCAGCAGGGGGATGGGGACTTGGGATTCACCCCTCCACTTT.

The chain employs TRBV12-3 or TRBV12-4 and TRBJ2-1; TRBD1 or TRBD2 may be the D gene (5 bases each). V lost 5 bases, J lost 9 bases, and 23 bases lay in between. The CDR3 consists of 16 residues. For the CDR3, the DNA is TGTGCCAGCAGTATCCGGGGCCATGGGATTGGTGGTGAGCAGTTCTTC. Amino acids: CASSIRGHGIGGEQFF.

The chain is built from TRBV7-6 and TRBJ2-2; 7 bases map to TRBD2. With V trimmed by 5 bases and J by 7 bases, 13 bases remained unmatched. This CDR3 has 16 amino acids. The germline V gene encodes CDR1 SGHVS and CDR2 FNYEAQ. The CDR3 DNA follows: TGTGCCAGCAGCCCCCTGGGGGGGGGAGACGGCGGGGAGCTGTTTTTT. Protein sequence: CASSPLGGGDGGELFF.

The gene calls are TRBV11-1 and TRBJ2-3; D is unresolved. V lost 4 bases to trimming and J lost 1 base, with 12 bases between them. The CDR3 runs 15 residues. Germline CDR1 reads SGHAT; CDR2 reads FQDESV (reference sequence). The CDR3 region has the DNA TGTGCCAGCAGCTCAAGGTTTGTCGGCACAGATACGCAGTATTTT. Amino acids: CASSSRFVGTDTQYF.

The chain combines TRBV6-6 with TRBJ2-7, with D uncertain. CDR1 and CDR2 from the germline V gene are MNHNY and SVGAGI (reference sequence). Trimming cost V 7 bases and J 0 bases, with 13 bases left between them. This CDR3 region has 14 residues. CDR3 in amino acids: CASTFSTSSYEQYV. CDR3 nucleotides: TGTGCCAGCACTTTCTCGACGAGCTCCTACGAGCAGTACGTC.

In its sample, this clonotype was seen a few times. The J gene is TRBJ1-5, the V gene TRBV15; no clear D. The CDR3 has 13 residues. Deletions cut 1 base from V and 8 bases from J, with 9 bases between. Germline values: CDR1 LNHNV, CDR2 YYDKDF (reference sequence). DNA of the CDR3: TGTGCCACCAGCAGAGGGTGGAGGGAGCCCCAGCATTTT. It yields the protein CATSRGWREPQHF.

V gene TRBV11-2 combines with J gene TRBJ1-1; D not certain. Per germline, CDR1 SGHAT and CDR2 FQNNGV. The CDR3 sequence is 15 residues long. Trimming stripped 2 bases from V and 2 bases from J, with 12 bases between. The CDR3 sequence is CASSLWQARNTEAFF. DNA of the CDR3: TGTGCCAGCAGCTTATGGCAGGCTCGCAACACTGAAGCTTTCTTT.

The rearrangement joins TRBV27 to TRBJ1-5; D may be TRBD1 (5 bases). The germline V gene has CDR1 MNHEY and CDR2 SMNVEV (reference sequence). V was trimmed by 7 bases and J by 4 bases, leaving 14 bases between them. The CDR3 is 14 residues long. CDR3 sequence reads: CASTSGIGNQPQHF. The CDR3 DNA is TGTGCCAGCACCTCAGGGATAGGTAATCAGCCCCAGCATTTT.

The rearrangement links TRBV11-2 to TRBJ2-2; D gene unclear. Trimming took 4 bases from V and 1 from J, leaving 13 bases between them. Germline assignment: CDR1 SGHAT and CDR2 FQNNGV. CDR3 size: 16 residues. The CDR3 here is CASSSPSDGNTGELFF. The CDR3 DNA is TGTGCCAGCAGCTCCCCCTCGGATGGGAACACCGGGGAGCTGTTTTTT. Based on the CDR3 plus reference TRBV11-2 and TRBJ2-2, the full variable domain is EAGVAQSPRYKIIEKRQSVAFWCNPISGHATLYWYQQILGQGPKLLIQFQNNGVVDDSQLPKDRFSAERLKGVDSTLKIQPAKLEDSAVYLCASSSPSDGNTGELFFGEGSRLTVL.

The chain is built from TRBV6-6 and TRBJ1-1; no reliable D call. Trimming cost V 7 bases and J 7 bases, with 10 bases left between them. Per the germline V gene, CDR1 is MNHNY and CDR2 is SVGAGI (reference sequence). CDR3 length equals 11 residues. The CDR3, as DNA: TGTGCCAGCATTTGGGCGAGTGAAGCTTTCTTT. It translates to CASIWASEAFF.

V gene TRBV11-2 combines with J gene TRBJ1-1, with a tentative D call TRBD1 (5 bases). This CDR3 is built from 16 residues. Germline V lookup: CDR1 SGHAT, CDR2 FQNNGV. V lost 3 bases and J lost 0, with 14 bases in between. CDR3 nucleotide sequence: TGTGCCAGCAGCTTCTGGGGGGACTTTGTGAACACTGAAGCTTTCTTT. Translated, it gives CASSFWGDFVNTEAFF.